The 17 T cell receptor beta chains given below trace back to one sample, sequenced in a study of cytomegalovirus exposure and HLA in healthy donors. The PCR ran on 60 Vbeta and 13 Jbeta primers. Sequenced by immunoSEQ multiplex PCR; TCRdb stores in-frame clones only, minus some. Seen here are some 200,000 clones, 75% to 80% observed once, and the top ten hold about 1.8%. Sequenced material: PBMCs. Every receptor here comes from a young man in good health and CMV-seronegative.

The gene calls are TRBV6-6 and TRBJ2-3, with 12 bases identical to TRBD2. J lost 4 bases, V lost 4 bases, and 6 bases had no gene match. Germline CDR1 MNHNY, CDR2 SVGAGI (reference sequence). The CDR3 sequence is 16 residues long. DNA of the CDR3: TGTGCCAGCAGTTTAAGACTAGCGGGGGATTCAGATACGCAGTATTTT. It encodes CASSLRLAGDSDTQYF.

This clone was counted only a few times. V and J are TRBV4-1 and TRBJ1-4; maybe TRBD1 (5 bases). Deletions cut 0 bases from V and 7 bases from J, with 15 bases between. Germline V gives CDR1 MGHRA, CDR2 YSYEKL. CDR3 length: 16 residues. This CDR3 is CASSQERSQGGEKLFF. The CDR3 DNA follows: TGCGCCAGCAGCCAAGAACGGAGTCAGGGCGGTGAAAAACTGTTTTTT.

The rearrangement joins TRBV5-6 to TRBJ2-2; perhaps TRBD2 as D (5 bases). Trimming removed 5 bases from V and 2 bases from J, with 19 bases in between. The V gene's germline CDR1 is SGHDT and CDR2 YYEEEE. This CDR3 spans 17 amino acids. CDR3 nucleotides: TGTGCCAGCAGTTCGGTGGAGGCGGCCGTTAACACCGGGGAGCTGTTTTTT. As protein: CASSSVEAAVNTGELFF.

V is TRBV5-6 and J is TRBJ1-1, with D perhaps matching TRBD1 (5 bases). Germline V gene data show CDR1 as SGHDT and CDR2 as YYEEEE. V was pared by 4 bases and J by 10 bases, with 14 bases between. The CDR3 length is 12 residues. In nucleotides, the CDR3 is TGTGCCAGCAGCCCCCAGGGTGATCCAGCTTTCTTT. It translates to CASSPQGDPAFF.

There are a few counts of this clone. The chain joins TRBV4-3 to TRBJ2-2; no definite D call. The CDR3 is 16 amino acids. The germline CDR1 and CDR2 sequences are LGHNA and YSLEER. With 5 bases removed from V and 0 bases from J, the gap between germline ends came to 13 bases. The CDR3 protein is CASSFDWSANTGELFF. The DNA for the CDR3 is TGCGCCAGCAGCTTTGACTGGTCCGCGAACACCGGGGAGCTGTTTTTT.

The CDR3 sequence is CASSRTGDYPEQYF. CDR3 sequence (DNA): TGTGCCAGCAGTCGGACAGGGGATTACCCCGAGCAGTACTTC. V and J are TRBV6-5 and TRBJ2-7, with 9 nucleotides matching TRBD1. The germline gives CDR1 MNHEY, CDR2 SVGAGI. Trimming removed 5 bases from V and 6 bases from J; junction bases left unmatched: 8. The CDR3 is 14 residues long.

Regarding this clone: The junction does not match germline at one end; this may be a read error. The sample contains more than one DNA sequence encoding this CDR3. The J gene is TRBJ1-1, the V gene TRBV10-3; 7 nucleotides line up with TRBD1. The germline V gene encodes CDR1 ENHRY and CDR2 SYGVKD. This CDR3 is 15 amino acids long. The CDR3 spells CAISPGTVRNTEAFF. As DNA, the CDR3 is TGTGCTATCAGCCCCGGGACAGTCCGGAACACTGAAGCTTTCTTT.

The genes are TRBV27 and TRBJ2-5, with 7 positions matching TRBD1. The CDR3 has 14 residues. Germline assignment: CDR1 MNHEY and CDR2 SMNVEV (reference sequence). After removal of 7 bases from V and 0 bases from J, the junction contained 5 bases not matched to a gene. The DNA of the CDR3 is TGTGCCAGCACCAAACAGGGGAACCAAGAGACCCAGTACTTC. Its translation: CASTKQGNQETQYF.

This clone was detected a few times. The gene calls are TRBV7-6 and TRBJ2-1; tentatively, D is TRBD1 (6 bases). Germline V lookup: CDR1 SGHVS, CDR2 FNYEAQ. The CDR3 is 15 amino acids. The V end lost 2 bases, the J end lost 10 bases, and 18 bases lay between the germline ends. This CDR3 reads CASSLLPGDALEQFF. The CDR3 DNA is TGTGCCAGCAGCTTACTGCCAGGGGACGCGTTGGAGCAGTTCTTC.

The chain joins TRBV19 to TRBJ2-1, with 14 bases identical to TRBD2. With V trimmed by 5 bases and J by 7 bases, 4 bases remained unmatched. CDR1 LNHDA and CDR2 SQIVND come from the germline V gene (reference sequence). The CDR3 is made up of 15 amino acids. CDR3 region: CASSPGLAGANEQFF. The CDR3 nucleotides are TGTGCCAGTAGTCCGGGACTAGCGGGAGCAAATGAGCAGTTCTTC.

J is TRBJ2-5 and V is TRBV6-1, with 8 nucleotides matching TRBD2. There are 16 residues in the CDR3. Germline V CDR1 and CDR2: MNHNS, SASEGT. V dropped 4 bases and J dropped 5; count of bases not matched to a gene: 12. CDR3 coding DNA: TGTGCCAGCAGTGCTCGGGGGGGACACCCTGGGGAGACCCAGTACTTC. Protein sequence: CASSARGGHPGETQYF.

The V call is TRBV6-8, the J call TRBJ2-1; D gene unclear. Trimming removed 5 bases from V and 0 bases from J, with 14 bases in between. The CDR3 totals 16 residues. Germline CDR1 is MNHGY and CDR2 is SAAAGT. This chain's CDR3 is CASSPPESDSYNEQFF. The CDR3, as DNA: TGTGCCAGCAGTCCCCCGGAAAGCGACTCCTACAATGAGCAGTTCTTC.

This clone was seen only a few times. The chain recombines TRBV19 with TRBJ2-3; 8 bases are shared with TRBD1. V dropped 3 bases and J dropped 4; count of bases not matched to a gene: 6. From germline, CDR1 is LNHDA and CDR2 SQIVND (reference sequence). The CDR3 contains 15 residues. As DNA, the CDR3 is TGTGCCAGTAGTATGGACAGGGCGGATGCAGATACGCAGTATTTT. Amino acids: CASSMDRADADTQYF.

The rearrangement joins TRBV7-6 to TRBJ2-7; 8 nucleotides match TRBD2. Trimming at V came to 5 bases and at J to 5 bases, leaving 8 bases not matched to a gene. This CDR3 has 14 residues. Germline V gene lookup returns CDR1 SGHVS and CDR2 FNYEAQ. The DNA of the CDR3 is TGTGCCAGCAGCCAGGTCGGGGGGGCCCACGAGCAGTACTTC. This gives the protein CASSQVGGAHEQYF.

The chain uses TRBV7-2 and TRBJ2-7; weak D call: TRBD1 (7 bases). CDR1 and CDR2 (germline): SGHTA, FQGNSA. The CDR3 has 18 residues. The V gene lost 6 bases and the J gene lost 0 bases, with 24 bases spanning the gap. Here the CDR3 reads CASSPLTGTFLGSYEQYF. CDR3 nucleotide sequence: TGTGCCAGCAGTCCTTTGACAGGGACTTTCCTGGGCTCCTACGAGCAGTACTTC.

The chain has TRBV5-4 and TRBJ2-3; perhaps TRBD1 as D (5 bases). CDR3 length equals 18 residues. Germline assignment: CDR1 SGHNT and CDR2 YYREEE (reference sequence). The V end lost 4 bases, the J end lost 0 bases, and 21 bases lay between the germline ends. The CDR3 DNA follows: TGTGCCAGCAGCCCTTGGAGCAGGGCCGGTTCTAGCACAGATACGCAGTATTTT. This translates into CASSPWSRAGSSTDTQYF.

The chain has TRBV4-2 and TRBJ2-5, with a possible D match to TRBD2 (5 bases). Germline-derived CDR1 and CDR2 are LGHNA and YNFKEQ. V lost 5 bases and J lost 2, with 18 bases in between. The CDR3 consists of 16 residues. In DNA, the CDR3 is TGTGCCAGCAGCTTGGGCAGGCGCCGGACTCAAGAGACCCAGTACTTC. Translated: CASSLGRRRTQETQYF.